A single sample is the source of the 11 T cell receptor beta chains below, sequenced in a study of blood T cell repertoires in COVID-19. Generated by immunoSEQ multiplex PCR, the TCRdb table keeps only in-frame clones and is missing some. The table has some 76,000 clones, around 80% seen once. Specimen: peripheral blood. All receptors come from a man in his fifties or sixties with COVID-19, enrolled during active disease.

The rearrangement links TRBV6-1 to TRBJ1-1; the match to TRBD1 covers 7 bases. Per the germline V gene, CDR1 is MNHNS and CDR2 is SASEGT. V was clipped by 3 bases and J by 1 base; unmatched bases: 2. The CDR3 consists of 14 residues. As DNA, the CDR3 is TGTGCCAGCAGTGATCGACAGGGGAACACTGAAGCTTTCTTT. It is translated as CASSDRQGNTEAFF.

CDR3 loop: CASSRLAGGYNEQFF. DNA of the CDR3: TGTGCCAGCAGTCGACTAGCGGGGGGCTACAATGAGCAGTTCTTC. The chain links TRBV6-5 to TRBJ2-1; 13 nucleotides agree with TRBD2. The CDR3 sequence is 15 residues long. With V trimmed by 5 bases and J by 3 bases, 1 base remained unmatched. The germline V gene encodes CDR1 MNHEY and CDR2 SVGAGI.

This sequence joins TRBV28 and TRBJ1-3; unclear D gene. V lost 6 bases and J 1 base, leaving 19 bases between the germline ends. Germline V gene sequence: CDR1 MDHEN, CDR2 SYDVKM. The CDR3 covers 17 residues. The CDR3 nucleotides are TGTGCCAGCAGCTTGCTGGGAGCGGCCGCTTCTGGAAACACCATATATTTT. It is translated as CASSLLGAAASGNTIYF.

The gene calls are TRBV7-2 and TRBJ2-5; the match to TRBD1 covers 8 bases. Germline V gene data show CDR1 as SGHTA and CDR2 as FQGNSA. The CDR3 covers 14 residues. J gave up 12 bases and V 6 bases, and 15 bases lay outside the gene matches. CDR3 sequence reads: CASSPGQGSSTKYF. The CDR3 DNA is TGTGCCAGCAGTCCCGGACAGGGCTCCTCCACGAAGTACTTC.

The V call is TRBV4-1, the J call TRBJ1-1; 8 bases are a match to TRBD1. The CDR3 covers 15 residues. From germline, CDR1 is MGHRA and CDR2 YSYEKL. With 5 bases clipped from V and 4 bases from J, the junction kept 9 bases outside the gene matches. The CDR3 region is CASSDRGGRVTEAFF. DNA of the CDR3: TGCGCCAGCAGCGACAGGGGCGGGAGAGTCACTGAAGCTTTCTTT.

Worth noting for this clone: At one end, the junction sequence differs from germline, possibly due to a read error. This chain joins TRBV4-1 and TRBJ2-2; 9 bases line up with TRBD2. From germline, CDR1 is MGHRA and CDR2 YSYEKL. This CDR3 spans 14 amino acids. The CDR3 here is CASSQDLAGRELFF. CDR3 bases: TGCGCCAGCAGCCAAGATCTAGCGGGAAGGGAACTGTTTTTT.

The CDR3 region has the DNA TGTGCCAGCAGCCACGGTGTACGGACAAAAAACTGGGAAGGCTACACCTTC. As protein: CASSHGVRTKNWEGYTF. The chain recombines TRBV3-1 (or the pseudogene TRBV3-2) with TRBJ1-2, with D possibly matching TRBD1 (5 bases). The CDR3 has 17 residues. CDR1 LGHDT and CDR2 YNNKEL come from the germline V gene (reference sequence). Trimming removed 3 bases from V and 8 bases from J, with 25 bases in between.

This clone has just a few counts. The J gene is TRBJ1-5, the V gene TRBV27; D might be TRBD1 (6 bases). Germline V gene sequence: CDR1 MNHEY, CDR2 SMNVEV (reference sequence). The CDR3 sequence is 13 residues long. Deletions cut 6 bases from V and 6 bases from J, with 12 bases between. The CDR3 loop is CASRGTRAQPQHF. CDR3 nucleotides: TGTGCCAGCAGAGGGACACGTGCTCAGCCCCAGCATTTT.

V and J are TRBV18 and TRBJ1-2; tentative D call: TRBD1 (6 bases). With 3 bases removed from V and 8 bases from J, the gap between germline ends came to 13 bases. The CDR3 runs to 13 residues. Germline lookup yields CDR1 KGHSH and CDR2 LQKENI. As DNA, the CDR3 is TGTGCCAGCTCACCTACAGGGCAGGGCGGCTACACCTTC. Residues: CASSPTGQGGYTF.

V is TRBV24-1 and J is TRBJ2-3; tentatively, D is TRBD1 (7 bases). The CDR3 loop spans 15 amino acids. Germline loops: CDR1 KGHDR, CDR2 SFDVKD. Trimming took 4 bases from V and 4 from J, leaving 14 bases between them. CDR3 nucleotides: TGTGCCACCAGTGACCCTGGAGGGGGCCCAGATACGCAGTATTTT. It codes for CATSDPGGGPDTQYF.

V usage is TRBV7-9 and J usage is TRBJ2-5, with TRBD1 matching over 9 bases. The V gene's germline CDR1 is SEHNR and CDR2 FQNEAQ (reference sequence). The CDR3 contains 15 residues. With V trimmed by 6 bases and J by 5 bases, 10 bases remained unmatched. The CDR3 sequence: CASRSGTGKSETQYF. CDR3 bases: TGTGCCAGCAGATCCGGGACAGGGAAGTCGGAGACCCAGTACTTC.